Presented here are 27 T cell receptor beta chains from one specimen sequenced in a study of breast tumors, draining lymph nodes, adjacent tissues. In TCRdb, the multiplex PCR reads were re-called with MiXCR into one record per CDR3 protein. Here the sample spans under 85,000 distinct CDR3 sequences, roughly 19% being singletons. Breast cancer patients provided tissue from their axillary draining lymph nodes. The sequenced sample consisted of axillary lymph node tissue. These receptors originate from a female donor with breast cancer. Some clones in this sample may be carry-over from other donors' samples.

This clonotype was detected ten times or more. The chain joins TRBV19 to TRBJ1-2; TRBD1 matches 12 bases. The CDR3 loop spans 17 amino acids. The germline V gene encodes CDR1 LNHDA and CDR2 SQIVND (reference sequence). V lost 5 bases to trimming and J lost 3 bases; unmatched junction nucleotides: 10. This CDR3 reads CASSPKAGTGGDYGYTF. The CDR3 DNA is TGTGCCAGTAGTCCCAAGGCCGGGACAGGGGGCGACTATGGCTACACCTTC.

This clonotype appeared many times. The DNA of the CDR3 is TGTGCCACCAGCAGGTCGGGAGCGGGCGGGGAGCTGTTTTTT. Translating it yields CATSRSGAGGELFF. This chain connects TRBV15 to TRBJ2-2, with D perhaps matching TRBD2 (6 bases). Trimming removed 3 bases at V and 7 bases at J, with 12 bases between. Per germline, CDR1 LNHNV and CDR2 YYDKDF (reference sequence). The CDR3 has 14 amino acids.

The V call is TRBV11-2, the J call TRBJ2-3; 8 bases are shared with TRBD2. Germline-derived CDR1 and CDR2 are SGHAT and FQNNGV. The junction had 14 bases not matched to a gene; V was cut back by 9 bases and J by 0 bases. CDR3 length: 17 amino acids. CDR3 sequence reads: CARTRIPASGSTDTQYF. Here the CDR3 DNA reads TGTGCCAGGACCCGTATCCCGGCTAGCGGGAGCACAGATACGCAGTATTTT.

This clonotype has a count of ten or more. The CDR3 DNA reads TGTGCCAGCACCCCCACGACAGGGAATTCACCCCTCCACTTT. It encodes CASTPTTGNSPLHF. V is TRBV7-9 and J is TRBJ1-6, with 7 bases that match TRBD1. Germline V gene data show CDR1 as SEHNR and CDR2 as FQNEAQ (reference sequence). This CDR3 region has 14 residues. Trimming took 7 bases from V and 7 from J; bases not matched to a gene: 7. Full variable domain (rest looked up from reference TRBV7-9 and TRBJ1-6): DTGVSQNPRHKITKRGQNVTFRCDPISEHNRLYWYRQTLGQGPEFLTYFQNEAQLEKSRLLSDRFSAERPKGSFSTLEIQRTEQGDSAMYLCASTPTTGNSPLHFGNGTRLTVT.

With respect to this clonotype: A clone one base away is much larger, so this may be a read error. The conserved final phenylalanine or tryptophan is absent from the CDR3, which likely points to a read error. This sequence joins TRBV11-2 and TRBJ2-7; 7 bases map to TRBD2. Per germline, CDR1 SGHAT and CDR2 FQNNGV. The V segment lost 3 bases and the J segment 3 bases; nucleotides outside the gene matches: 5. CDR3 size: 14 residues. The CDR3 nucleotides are TGTGCCAGCAGCTTGGAACTAGCGAGCTACGAGCAGTACCTC. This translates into CASSLELASYEQYL.

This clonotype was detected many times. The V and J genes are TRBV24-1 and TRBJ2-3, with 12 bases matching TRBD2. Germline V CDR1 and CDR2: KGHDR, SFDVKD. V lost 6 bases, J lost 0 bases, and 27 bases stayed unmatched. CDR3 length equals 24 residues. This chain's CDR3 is CATSSQRLGNRPGLAGYSTDTQYF. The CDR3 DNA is TGTGCCACCAGTTCACAACGTCTCGGGAACAGACCGGGACTAGCGGGTTATAGCACAGATACGCAGTATTTT.

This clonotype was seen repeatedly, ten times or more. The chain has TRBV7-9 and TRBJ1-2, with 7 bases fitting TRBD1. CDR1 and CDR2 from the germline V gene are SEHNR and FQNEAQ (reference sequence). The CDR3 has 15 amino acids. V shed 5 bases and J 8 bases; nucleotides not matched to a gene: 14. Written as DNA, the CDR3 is TGTGCCAGCAGCGTAGGACAGGCTGCGTTGGGGGGCTACACCTTC. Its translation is CASSVGQAALGGYTF. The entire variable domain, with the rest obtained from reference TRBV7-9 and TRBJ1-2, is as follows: DTGVSQNPRHKITKRGQNVTFRCDPISEHNRLYWYRQTLGQGPEFLTYFQNEAQLEKSRLLSDRFSAERPKGSFSTLEIQRTEQGDSAMYLCASSVGQAALGGYTFGSGTRLTVV.

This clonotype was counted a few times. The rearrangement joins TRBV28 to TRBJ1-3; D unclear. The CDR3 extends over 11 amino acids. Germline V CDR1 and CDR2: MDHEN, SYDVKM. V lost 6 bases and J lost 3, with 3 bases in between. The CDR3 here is CASRYGNTIYF. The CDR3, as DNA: TGTGCCAGCAGATATGGAAACACCATATATTTT.

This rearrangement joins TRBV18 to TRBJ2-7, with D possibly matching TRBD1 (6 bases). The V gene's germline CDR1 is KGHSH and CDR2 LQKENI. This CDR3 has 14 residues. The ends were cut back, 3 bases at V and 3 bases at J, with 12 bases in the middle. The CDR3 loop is CASSPRGSVYEQYF. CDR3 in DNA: TGTGCCAGCTCACCCAGGGGTTCGGTCTACGAGCAGTACTTC.

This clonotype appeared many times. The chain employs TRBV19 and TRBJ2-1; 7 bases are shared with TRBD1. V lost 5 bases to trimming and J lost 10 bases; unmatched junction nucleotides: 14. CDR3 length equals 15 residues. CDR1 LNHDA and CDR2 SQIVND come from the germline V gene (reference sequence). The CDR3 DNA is TGTGCCAGTAGTCTACGACAGGGCTGGCAGCGGGAGCAGTTCTTC. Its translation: CASSLRQGWQREQFF.

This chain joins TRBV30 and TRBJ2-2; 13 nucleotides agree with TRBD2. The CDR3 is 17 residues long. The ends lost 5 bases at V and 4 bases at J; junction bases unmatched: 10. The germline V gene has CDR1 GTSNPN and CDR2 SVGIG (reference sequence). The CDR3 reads CAWDRTSGRSGTGELFF. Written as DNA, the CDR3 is TGTGCCTGGGATCGGACTAGCGGGAGAAGTGGCACCGGGGAGCTGTTTTTT.

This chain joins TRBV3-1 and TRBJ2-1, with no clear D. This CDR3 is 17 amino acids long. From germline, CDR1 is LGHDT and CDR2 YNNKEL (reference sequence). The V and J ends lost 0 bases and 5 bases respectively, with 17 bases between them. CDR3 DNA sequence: TGTGCCAGCAGCCAAGATTCGCGGTCCGGCCTAGACAATGAGCAGTTCTTC. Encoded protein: CASSQDSRSGLDNEQFF.

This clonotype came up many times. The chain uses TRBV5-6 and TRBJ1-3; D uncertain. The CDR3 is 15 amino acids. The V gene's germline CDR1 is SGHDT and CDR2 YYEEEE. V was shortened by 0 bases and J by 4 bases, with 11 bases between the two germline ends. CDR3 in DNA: TGTGCCAGCAGCTTGGTTTGGGGAGGAGGAAACACCATATATTTT. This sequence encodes CASSLVWGGGNTIYF.

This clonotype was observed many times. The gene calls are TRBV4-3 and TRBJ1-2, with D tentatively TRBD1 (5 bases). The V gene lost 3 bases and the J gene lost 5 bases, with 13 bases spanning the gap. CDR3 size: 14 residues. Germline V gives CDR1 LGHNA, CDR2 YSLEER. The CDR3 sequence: CASSQIRGEYGYTF. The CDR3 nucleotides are TGCGCCAGCAGCCAGATCCGGGGGGAGTATGGCTACACCTTC.

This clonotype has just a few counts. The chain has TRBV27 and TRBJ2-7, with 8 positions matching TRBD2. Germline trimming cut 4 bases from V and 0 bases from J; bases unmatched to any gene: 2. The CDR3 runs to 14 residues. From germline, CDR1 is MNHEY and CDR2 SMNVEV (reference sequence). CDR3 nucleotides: TGTGCCAGCAGTTCGACTAGCGTCTCCTACGAGCAGTACTTC. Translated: CASSSTSVSYEQYF.

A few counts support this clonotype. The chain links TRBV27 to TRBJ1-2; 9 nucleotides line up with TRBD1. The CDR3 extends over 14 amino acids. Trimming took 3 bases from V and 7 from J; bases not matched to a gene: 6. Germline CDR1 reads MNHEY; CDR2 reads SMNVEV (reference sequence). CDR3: CASSLTGGRGGYTF. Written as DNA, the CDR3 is TGTGCCAGCAGTTTGACAGGGGGTCGTGGTGGCTACACCTTC.

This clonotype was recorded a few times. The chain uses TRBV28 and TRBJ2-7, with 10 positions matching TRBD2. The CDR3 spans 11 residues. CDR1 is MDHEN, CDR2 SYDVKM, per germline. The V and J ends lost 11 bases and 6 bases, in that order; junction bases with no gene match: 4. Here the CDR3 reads CAVIAGGEQYF. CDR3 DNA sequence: TGTGCCGTTATAGCGGGAGGCGAGCAGTACTTC. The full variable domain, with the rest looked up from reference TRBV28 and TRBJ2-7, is DVKVTQSSRYLVKRTGEKVFLECVQDMDHENMFWYRQDPGLGLRLIYFSYDVKMKEKGDIPEGYSVSREKKERFSLILESASTNQTSMYLCAVIAGGEQYFGPGTRLTVT.

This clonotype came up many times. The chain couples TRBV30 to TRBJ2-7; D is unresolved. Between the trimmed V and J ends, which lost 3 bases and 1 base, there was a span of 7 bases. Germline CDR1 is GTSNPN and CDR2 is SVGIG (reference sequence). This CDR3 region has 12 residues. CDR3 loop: CAWRTDSYEQYF. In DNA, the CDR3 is TGTGCCTGGAGGACCGATTCCTACGAGCAGTACTTC.

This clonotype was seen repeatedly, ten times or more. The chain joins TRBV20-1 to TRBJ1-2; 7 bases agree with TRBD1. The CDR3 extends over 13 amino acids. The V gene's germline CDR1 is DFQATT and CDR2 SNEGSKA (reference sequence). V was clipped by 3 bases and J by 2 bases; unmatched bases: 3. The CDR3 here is CSASGTENYGYTF. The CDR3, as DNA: TGCAGTGCTAGCGGGACAGAGAACTATGGCTACACCTTC.

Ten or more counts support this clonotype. The CDR3 reads CASSLGHIEQFF. For the CDR3, the DNA is TGCGCCAGCAGCTTGGGCCATATTGAGCAGTTCTTC. The chain employs TRBV5-1 and TRBJ2-1; D is unresolved. Germline assignment: CDR1 SGHRS and CDR2 YFSETQ. This CDR3 contains 12 residues. V was pared by 0 bases and J by 9 bases, with 7 bases between. The variable domain in full, completed from reference TRBV5-1 and TRBJ2-1, reads KAGVTQTPRYLIKTRGQQVTLSCSPISGHRSVSWYQQTPGQGLQFLFEYFSETQRNKGNFPGRFSGRQFSNSRSEMNVSTLELGDSALYLCASSLGHIEQFFGPGTRLTVL.

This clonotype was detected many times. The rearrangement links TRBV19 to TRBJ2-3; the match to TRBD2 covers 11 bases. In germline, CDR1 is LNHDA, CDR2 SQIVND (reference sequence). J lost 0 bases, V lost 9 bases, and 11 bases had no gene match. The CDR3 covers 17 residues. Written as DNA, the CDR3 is TGTGCCAGAAATAGCGGGAGGGGGGTCGGGAGCACAGATACGCAGTATTTT. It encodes CARNSGRGVGSTDTQYF.

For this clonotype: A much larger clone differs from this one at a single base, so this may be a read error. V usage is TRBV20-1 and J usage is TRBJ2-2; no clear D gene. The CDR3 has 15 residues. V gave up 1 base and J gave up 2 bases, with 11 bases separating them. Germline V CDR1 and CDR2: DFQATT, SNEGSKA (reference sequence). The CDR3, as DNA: TGCAGTGCTAGAGGTATAACAGAAAACACCGGGGAGCTGTTTTTT. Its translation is CSARGITENTGELFF.

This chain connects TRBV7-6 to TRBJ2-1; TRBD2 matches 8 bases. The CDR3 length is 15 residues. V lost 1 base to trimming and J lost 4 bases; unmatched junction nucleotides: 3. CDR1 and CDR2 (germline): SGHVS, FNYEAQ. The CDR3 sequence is CASSLVREGYNEQFF. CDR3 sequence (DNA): TGTGCCAGCAGCTTAGTCCGGGAGGGGTACAATGAGCAGTTCTTC.

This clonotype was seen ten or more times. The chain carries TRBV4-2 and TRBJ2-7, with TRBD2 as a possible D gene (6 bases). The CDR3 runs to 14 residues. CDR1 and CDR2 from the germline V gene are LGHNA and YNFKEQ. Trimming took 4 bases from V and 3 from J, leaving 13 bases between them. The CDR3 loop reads CASSRGEWGYEQYF. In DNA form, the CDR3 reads TGTGCCAGCAGCCGGGGGGAATGGGGCTACGAGCAGTACTTC.

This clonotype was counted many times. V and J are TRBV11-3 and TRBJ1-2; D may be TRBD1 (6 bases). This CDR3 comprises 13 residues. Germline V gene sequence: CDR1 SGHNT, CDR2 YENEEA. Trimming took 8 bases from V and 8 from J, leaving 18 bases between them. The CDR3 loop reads CASSPNRENGYTF. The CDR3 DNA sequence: TGTGCCAGCTCACCTAACAGGGAGAACGGCTACACCTTC.

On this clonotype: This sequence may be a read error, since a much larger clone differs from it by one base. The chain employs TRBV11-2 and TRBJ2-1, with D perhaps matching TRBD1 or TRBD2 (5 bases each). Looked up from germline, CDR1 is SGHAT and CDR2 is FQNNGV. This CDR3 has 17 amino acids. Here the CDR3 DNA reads TGTGCCAGCAGTCCGAGCGACTTCCGGGACGGCTACAGTGAGCAGTTCTTC. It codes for CASSPSDFRDGYSEQFF.

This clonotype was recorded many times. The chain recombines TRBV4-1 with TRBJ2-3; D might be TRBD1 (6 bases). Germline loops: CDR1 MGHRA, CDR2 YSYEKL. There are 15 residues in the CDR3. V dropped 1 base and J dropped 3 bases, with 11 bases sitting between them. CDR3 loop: CASSQVTRGTDTQYF. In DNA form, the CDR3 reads TGCGCCAGCAGCCAAGTCACAAGGGGGACAGATACGCAGTATTTT.